The rows below give T cell receptor beta chains drawn from one sample of a study of blood T cells in healthy people across ages. A single record per CDR3 protein comes from TCRdb applying MiXCR to the 5' RACE reads. The sample contains roughly 730,000 distinct CDR3 sequences, around 50% of which appear only once. Sequences were obtained from blood. These receptors all stem from a man aged 35-49 years in good health. CDR3s include the opening cysteine and the closing phenylalanine or tryptophan. Fields, in order: V gene, J gene, clone size, D gene, CDR3 DNA, CDR3 protein. A D gene is named only where the DNA matches it firmly. Expanded clones get a size class; other rows say once, few or many, or leave the size out.

TRBV20-1,TRBJ2-5,-,TRBD1,TGCAGTGCCAAACTACAGGGGAACCAAGAGACCCAGTACTTC,CSAKLQGNQETQYF
TRBV29-1,TRBJ2-1,many,TRBD1,TGCAGCTCGGGACAGGGCTTTACTGAGCAGTTCTTC,CSSGQGFTEQFF
TRBV20-1,TRBJ2-3,-,-,TGCAGTGCTAGACTAGCGCAGACCATAGATACGCAGTATTTT,CSARLAQTIDTQYF
TRBV7-2,TRBJ2-1,-,-,TGTGCCAGCAGCCGAGGGGGATTGAGGAATGGGCAGTTCTTC,CASSRGGLRNGQFF
TRBV7-2,TRBJ2-1,few,TRBD2,TGTGCCAGCAGCTTAGATAGAGCGGGGTGGTTCTTC,CASSLDRAGWFF
TRBV20-1,TRBJ2-7,-,TRBD1,TGCAGTGCTAGTAGGCCCTCAGGGGGCGAATACGAGCAGTACTTC,CSASRPSGGEYEQYF
TRBV24-1,TRBJ2-1,-,TRBD1,TGTGCCACCTCCCCAGACAGGGTGAATGAGCAGTTCTTC,CATSPDRVNEQFF
TRBV6-1,TRBJ2-3,once,TRBD1,TGTGCCAGCCCAGGGGGTACTACGCAGTATTTT,CASPGGTTQYF
TRBV27,TRBJ1-5,few,-,TGTGCCAGCAGTGATTCTACGGGGTCGGGGAATCAGCCCCAGCATTTT,CASSDSTGSGNQPQHF
TRBV6-5,TRBJ1-2,-,-,TGTGCCAGCAGTGACCCCTCGGGGAGTAACTATGGCTACACCTTC,CASSDPSGSNYGYTF
TRBV7-3,TRBJ1-1,few,-,TGTGCCAGCAGCTTAAGGGGGGGGGGGTTAGGCACTGAAGCTTTCTTT,CASSLRGGGLGTEAFF
TRBV27,TRBJ2-6,few,TRBD1,TGTGCCAGCAGTTTATCACGGACAGGGGATTTTAGTGGGGCCAACGTCCTGACTTTC,CASSLSRTGDFSGANVLTF
TRBV20-1,TRBJ2-3,few,TRBD1,TGCAGTGCTCCCGACAGGGGAGATACGCAGTATTTT,CSAPDRGDTQYF
TRBV9,TRBJ1-1,few,TRBD1,TGTGCCAGCAGCGGACAGGGTAGAGACACTGAAGCTTTCTTT,CASSGQGRDTEAFF
TRBV2,TRBJ1-2,-,-,TGTGCCAGCAGTCTCGTGCCGGACGGGACACCGTATGGCTACACCTTC,CASSLVPDGTPYGYTF
TRBV27,TRBJ2-5,-,TRBD1,TGTGCCAGCAGTAACAGGGGACGAGAGACCCAGTACTTC,CASSNRGRETQYF
TRBV6-2/TRBV6-3,TRBJ2-1,-,TRBD2,TGTGCCAGCAGTGCCAGCGGGATAGTAAATGAGCAGTTCTTC,CASSASGIVNEQFF
TRBV24-1,TRBJ2-3,few,-,TGTGCCACCAGTGATTGGAGGGGAACAGATACGCAGTATTTT,CATSDWRGTDTQYF
TRBV7-2,TRBJ2-3,once,TRBD2,TGTGCCAGCAGCTTAAAGGGCGTCGGAGCGGGGTCGGATACGCAGTATTTT,CASSLKGVGAGSDTQYF
TRBV29-1,TRBJ2-2,-,-,TGCAGCGTTGAAGGGGAGACGAACACCGGGGAGCTGTTTTTT,CSVEGETNTGELFF
TRBV27,TRBJ1-2,-,TRBD1,TGTGCCAGCAGTTTATCGGGGACAGGAGAATATGGCTACACCTTC,CASSLSGTGEYGYTF
TRBV20-1,TRBJ2-7,-,-,TGCAGTGCTAGGCTAGGGGGATTCGGCGAGCAGTACTTC,CSARLGGFGEQYF